This is a list of T cell receptor beta chains from one sample in a study of cytomegalovirus exposure and HLA in healthy donors. TCRdb's copy holds only in-frame clones and misses some; the assay was immunoSEQ multiplex PCR. The table shows approximately 120,000 clones, with approximately 87% occurring only once. Sequenced sample: PBMCs. These receptors were taken from a man between 18 and 35 years old in good health and CMV-seropositive. CDR3s include the opening cysteine and the closing phenylalanine or tryptophan. A D gene is named only where the DNA matches it firmly. Size is stated for part of the rows, as once, few or many counts, or as a class when the clone is expanded.

>TRBJ2-6|NA|NA|TRBV10-3
CAIQSSGANVLTF
TGTGCCATACAGAGCTCTGGGGCCAACGTCCTGACTTTC
>TRBJ1-6|NA|TRBD1|TRBV28
CASSLEGQGREYSPLHF
TGTGCCAGCAGTTTAGAAGGACAGGGTCGGGAATATTCACCCCTCCACTTT
>TRBJ1-6|once|TRBD1|TRBV6-6
CASSSPGQGDNSPLHF
TGTGCCAGCAGTTCTCCGGGACAGGGCGATAATTCACCCCTCCACTTT
>TRBJ1-3|NA|NA|TRBV29-1
CSVGQSLNTIYF
TGCAGCGTTGGTCAGTCTTTAAACACCATATATTTT
>TRBJ1-5|NA|NA|TRBV5-4
CASSLPDQPQHF
TGTGCCAGCAGCTTGCCGGATCAGCCCCAGCATTTT
>TRBJ1-2|NA|NA|TRBV10-3
CAISPTEAYGYTF
TGTGCCATCAGCCCCACAGAAGCCTATGGCTACACCTTC
>TRBJ1-1|NA|TRBD1|TRBV2
CASSEGGQGEAFF
TGTGCCAGCAGTGAAGGAGGACAGGGTGAAGCTTTCTTT
>TRBJ2-5|NA|NA|TRBV16
CASSQSGSGIEEETQYF
TGTGCCAGCAGCCAATCGGGGTCAGGGATCGAGGAAGAGACCCAGTACTTC
>TRBJ1-1|NA|NA|TRBV5-1
CASSLSRGGGTEAFF
TGCGCCAGCAGCCTTAGTCGGGGGGGCGGCACTGAAGCTTTCTTT
>TRBJ1-1|NA|TRBD1|TRBV28
CASSLTPGGTEAFF
TGTGCCAGCAGTCTGACCCCAGGGGGGACTGAAGCTTTCTTT
>TRBJ1-2|few|NA|TRBV20-1
CSDQGLYGYTF
TGCAGTGATCAGGGACTCTATGGCTACACCTTC
>TRBJ1-6|NA|NA|TRBV5-5
CASRPGQREITPLHF
TGTGCCAGCCGCCCAGGACAGAGAGAAATTACACCCCTCCACTTT
>TRBJ1-4|few|NA|TRBV5-5
CASSLAEATNEKLFF
TGTGCCAGCAGCTTGGCCGAGGCAACTAATGAAAAACTGTTTTTT
>TRBJ1-5|few|NA|TRBV6-4
CVRHISNQPQHF
TGTGTCCGACACATTAGCAATCAGCCCCAGCATTTT
>TRBJ1-1|few|NA|TRBV4-2
CASSQGLRGTEAFF
TGTGCCAGCAGCCAAGGGTTGCGGGGGACTGAAGCTTTCTTT
>TRBJ1-2|NA|NA|TRBV30
CAWSGTAYGYTF
TGTGCCTGGAGTGGGACTGCCTATGGCTACACCTTC
>TRBJ1-5|NA|TRBD1|TRBV18
CASSPFTGEIQPQHF
TGTGCCAGCTCACCCTTCACAGGGGAGATTCAGCCCCAGCATTTT
>TRBJ1-1|once|TRBD1|TRBV29-1
CSVAPHGIQGTEAFF
TGCAGCGTTGCCCCCCATGGGATACAGGGGACTGAAGCTTTCTTT
>TRBJ2-7|NA|TRBD1|TRBV7-9
CSSSVRDRVTYEQYF
TGTTCCAGCAGCGTCCGGGACAGGGTGACCTACGAGCAGTACTTC
>TRBJ1-4|few|TRBD1|TRBV4-2
CASTLQGQVGNEKLFF
TGTGCCAGCACCCTACAAGGACAGGTGGGAAATGAAAAACTGTTTTTT
>TRBJ2-7|NA|TRBD1|TRBV11-3
CASSPPFGTGGVYEQYF
TGTGCCAGCAGCCCACCCTTCGGGACAGGGGGAGTGTACGAGCAGTACTTC
>TRBJ2-4|NA|NA|TRBV28
CASSRRALAKNIQYF
TGTGCCAGCAGTAGGAGGGCACTAGCCAAAAACATTCAGTACTTC
>TRBJ2-7|once|NA|TRBV6-5
CASSSGARGYEQYF
TGTGCCAGCAGTTCCGGCGCACGCGGCTACGAGCAGTACTTC
>TRBJ2-3|NA|NA|TRBV2
CASSDDGTDTQYF
TGTGCCAGCAGTGATGACGGGACAGATACGCAGTATTTT
>TRBJ2-1|NA|TRBD2|TRBV9
CASSARMGQLGGAYNEQFF
TGTGCCAGCAGCGCGAGGATGGGGCAGCTCGGGGGGGCCTACAATGAGCAGTTCTTC
>TRBJ2-5|once|NA|TRBV5-1
CASSLRRGQGETQYF
TGCGCCAGCAGCTTGCGGCGGGGGCAGGGAGAGACCCAGTACTTC
>TRBJ2-1|NA|TRBD2|TRBV5-4
CASSLGEGEYNEQFF
TGTGCCAGCAGCTTGGGGGAGGGCGAGTACAATGAGCAGTTCTTC
>TRBJ1-1|NA|TRBD1|TRBV5-5
CASSLQTGSTNTEAFF
TGTGCCAGCAGCTTACAGACAGGGTCCACGAACACTGAAGCTTTCTTT
>TRBJ2-7|NA|NA|TRBV9
CASSGGGEPYEQYF
TGTGCCAGCAGCGGGGGCGGGGAGCCCTACGAGCAGTACTTC
>TRBJ2-1|NA|TRBD2|TRBV19
CASTPGTRGNNEQFF
TGTGCCAGTACTCCAGGGACTAGGGGTAACAATGAGCAGTTCTTC
>TRBJ2-2|NA|NA|TRBV19
CASSIYSGPGELFF
TGTGCCAGTAGTATATACTCAGGTCCCGGGGAGCTGTTTTTT
>TRBJ2-7|NA|TRBD1|TRBV11-2
CASSYGTGGYEQYF
TGTGCCAGCAGCTACGGGACAGGGGGCTACGAGCAGTACTTC
>TRBJ2-7|NA|TRBD1|TRBV13
CASSRGSGTDFYEQYF
TGTGCCAGCAGCCGTGGGTCCGGGACAGATTTTTACGAGCAGTACTTC
>TRBJ2-1|NA|TRBD1|TRBV12-5
CASGTGQGYNEQFF
TGTGCTAGTGGAACGGGACAGGGATACAATGAGCAGTTCTTC
>TRBJ2-7|NA|TRBD1|TRBV9
CASSPRAGGFYEQYF
TGTGCCAGCAGCCCCCGGGCAGGGGGCTTTTACGAACAGTACTTC
>TRBJ1-1|NA|NA|TRBV7-9
CASNLTPMAFF
TGTGCCAGCAACTTAACCCCTATGGCTTTCTTT
>TRBJ2-3|few|TRBD2|TRBV2
CAQRGDTDTQYF
TGTGCCCAGCGGGGGGACACAGATACGCAGTATTTT